The 32 T cell receptor beta chains given below trace back to one sample, sequenced in a study of OX40 agonist ivuxolimab in advanced cancers. The protocol was immunoSEQ multiplex PCR, while the TCRdb copy is restricted to in-frame clones and leaves out a portion. Among roughly 50,000 clones listed, roughly 88% were seen once. The starting material was CD4+ or CD8+ T cells sorted from blood, obtained in a trial of the OX40 agonist ivuxolimab. The source is an adult with an advanced solid tumor such as melanoma, head and neck, liver or kidney cancer.

This rearrangement joins TRBV5-5 to TRBJ2-5, with 9 bases lining up with TRBD2. The trim removed 0 bases at V and 4 bases at J, leaving 7 bases unmatched. The CDR3 is 16 residues long. The germline V gene has CDR1 SGHKS and CDR2 YYEKEE (reference sequence). The CDR3 sequence is CASSLDIAGVSETQYF. Written as DNA, the CDR3 is TGTGCCAGCAGCTTGGATATAGCGGGAGTTTCAGAGACCCAGTACTTC. The entire variable domain, with the rest obtained from reference TRBV5-5 and TRBJ2-5, is as follows: DAGVTQSPTHLIKTRGQQVTLRCSPISGHKSVSWYQQVLGQGPQFIFQYYEKEERGRGNFPDRFSARQFPNYSSELNVNALLLGDSALYLCASSLDIAGVSETQYFGPGTRLLVL.

The rearrangement joins TRBV7-2 to TRBJ2-3, with D possibly TRBD2 on 7 matching bases. The CDR3 has 15 residues. The V end was cut by 7 bases, the J end by 7 bases, with 21 bases between. Germline-derived CDR1 and CDR2 are SGHTA and FQGNSA. CDR3 nucleotides: TGTGCCAGCAAAAATAGGGGGGGACTCGCTAATACGCAGTATTTT. As protein: CASKNRGGLANTQYF.

In DNA form, the CDR3 reads TGTGCCAGCGCTGGACAGGGGGCCCACGAGCAGTACTTC. Amino acid sequence: CASAGQGAHEQYF. J is TRBJ2-7 and V is TRBV28, with 11 bases matching TRBD1. V was clipped by 8 bases and J by 5 bases; unmatched bases: 5. Germline CDR1 is MDHEN and CDR2 is SYDVKM. The length of the CDR3 is 13 residues.

The chain uses TRBV27 and TRBJ2-7, with 8 bases aligning to TRBD1. After removal of 6 bases from V and 3 bases from J, the junction contained 4 bases not matched to a gene. This CDR3 is 13 amino acids long. Per germline, CDR1 MNHEY and CDR2 SMNVEV (reference sequence). The DNA of the CDR3 is TGTGCCAGCAGACGGACAGGGAACTACGAGCAGTACGTC. Its translation: CASRRTGNYEQYV.

This chain connects TRBV19 to TRBJ1-1, with 8 bases fitting TRBD1. Germline assignment: CDR1 LNHDA and CDR2 SQIVND (reference sequence). With V trimmed by 6 bases and J by 3 bases, 21 bases remained unmatched. The CDR3 loop spans 19 amino acids. The CDR3 region has the DNA TGTGCCAGTAGCTTTATCCCCTTTGGTGCGACAGGGGTATACACTGAAGCTTTCTTT. Protein sequence: CASSFIPFGATGVYTEAFF.

The chain couples TRBV5-1 to TRBJ2-5; 9 nucleotides line up with TRBD2. The CDR3 has 16 amino acids. Trimming took 4 bases from V and 3 from J; bases not matched to a gene: 10. Germline values: CDR1 SGHRS, CDR2 YFSETQ. CDR3 DNA: TGCGCCAGCAGCCAACTCGCGGGACTAGCAGAAGAGACCCAGTACTTC. It codes for CASSQLAGLAEETQYF.

The rearrangement uses TRBV18 and TRBJ2-1; 10 nucleotides line up with TRBD2. Per germline, CDR1 KGHSH and CDR2 LQKENI. V trimming: 3 bases; J trimming: 0 bases; junction bases outside the gene matches: 2. This CDR3 has 16 residues. The CDR3 sequence: CASSPLAGASYNEQFF. CDR3 in DNA: TGTGCCAGCTCACCTCTAGCGGGGGCCTCCTACAATGAGCAGTTCTTC.

The rearrangement uses TRBV5-1 and TRBJ2-7; possible D gene TRBD2, 5 bases. CDR3 length equals 15 residues. Germline lookup yields CDR1 SGHRS and CDR2 YFSETQ. The V gene lost 0 bases and the J gene lost 7 bases, with 17 bases spanning the gap. CDR3 in amino acids: CASSLADTSSGEQYF. As DNA, the CDR3 is TGCGCCAGCAGCTTGGCCGACACCAGTTCGGGAGAGCAGTACTTC.

The rearrangement uses TRBV9 and TRBJ1-2; a possible D gene is TRBD1 (6 bases). The CDR3 consists of 13 residues. The V gene's germline CDR1 is SGDLS and CDR2 YYNGEE. Trimming stripped 4 bases from V and 8 bases from J, with 15 bases between. CDR3: CASSPGGQAGYTF. The CDR3 bases are TGTGCCAGCAGCCCGGGGGGGCAGGCCGGCTACACCTTC.

This clone was observed a handful of times. The V call is TRBV2, the J call TRBJ1-2; no reliable D call. V lost 4 bases and J lost 6, with 12 bases in between. This CDR3 spans 13 amino acids. CDR1 and CDR2 from the germline V gene are SNHLY and FYNNEI. CDR3 coding DNA: TGTGCCAGCAGTGCGGCGAGGTATGATGGCTACACCTTC. Its translation: CASSAARYDGYTF.

J is TRBJ2-3 and V is TRBV19; a possible D gene is TRBD1 (6 bases). The CDR3 is 15 residues long. V was pared by 4 bases and J by 0 bases, with 11 bases between. Germline CDR1 and CDR2: LNHDA and SQIVND (reference sequence). DNA for the CDR3: TGTGCCAGTAGTACCACAGGGCTGAGCACAGATACGCAGTATTTT. Translating gives CASSTTGLSTDTQYF.

This chain links TRBV7-9 with TRBJ2-5; TRBD1 aligns across 9 bases. CDR3 size: 16 residues. Germline assignment: CDR1 SEHNR and CDR2 FQNEAQ (reference sequence). V was clipped by 0 bases and J by 3 bases; unmatched bases: 5. CDR3 sequence reads: CASSLALGQGKETQYF. The DNA for the CDR3 is TGTGCCAGCAGCTTAGCGTTGGGACAGGGAAAAGAGACCCAGTACTTC.

The chain combines TRBV28 with TRBJ1-5; 8 nucleotides match TRBD1. The germline V gene has CDR1 MDHEN and CDR2 SYDVKM. This CDR3 is built from 16 residues. V lost 6 bases and J lost 2; bases outside the gene matches: 9. Written as DNA, the CDR3 is TGTGCCAGCAGCCCCCATATGACAGGGGGCAATCAGCCCCAGCATTTT. It codes for CASSPHMTGGNQPQHF.

The chain combines TRBV28 with TRBJ2-1; 8 bases fit TRBD2. Germline V gives CDR1 MDHEN, CDR2 SYDVKM. With V trimmed by 6 bases and J by 1 base, 8 bases remained unmatched. The CDR3 is made up of 16 amino acids. CDR3 nucleotide sequence: TGTGCCAGCAGCACACTAGCGGTGGGTTCCTACAATGAGCAGTTCTTC. It is translated as CASSTLAVGSYNEQFF. The whole variable domain, filled in from reference TRBV28 and TRBJ2-1, reads DVKVTQSSRYLVKRTGEKVFLECVQDMDHENMFWYRQDPGLGLRLIYFSYDVKMKEKGDIPEGYSVSREKKERFSLILESASTNQTSMYLCASSTLAVGSYNEQFFGPGTRLTVL.

The chain joins TRBV5-4 to TRBJ1-2; possibly TRBD1 for D (5 bases). The germline gives CDR1 SGHNT, CDR2 YYREEE (reference sequence). The CDR3 runs 17 residues. Trimming took off 0 bases at V and 6 bases at J, with 21 bases between the two ends. The CDR3 loop reads CASSLGQGFLTMDGYTF. CDR3 DNA sequence: TGTGCCAGCAGCTTGGGTCAGGGTTTTCTAACTATGGATGGCTACACCTTC.

The chain links TRBV7-9 to TRBJ2-3; 11 bases match TRBD2. Losses at the gene ends were 5 bases for V and 2 bases for J; bases not matched to a gene: 6. The CDR3 spans 16 residues. Germline V lookup: CDR1 SEHNR, CDR2 FQNEAQ (reference sequence). The CDR3 DNA is TGTGCCAGCAGCCTCTTAGCGGGAGGGTTCACAGATACGCAGTATTTT. It codes for CASSLLAGGFTDTQYF.

The chain is built from TRBV9 and TRBJ1-4; a possible D gene is TRBD1 (5 bases). V was shortened by 3 bases and J by 8 bases, with 8 bases between the two germline ends. CDR1 and CDR2 from the germline V gene are SGDLS and YYNGEE. There are 12 residues in the CDR3. The CDR3 DNA is TGTGCCAGCAGCGCCGGGACGGAAAAACTGTTTTTT. Translation gives CASSAGTEKLFF.

The V gene is TRBV5-4, the J gene TRBJ1-2, with 7 bases lining up with TRBD1. V dropped 3 bases and J dropped 8; count of bases not matched to a gene: 10. Germline-derived CDR1 and CDR2 are SGHNT and YYREEE (reference sequence). The CDR3 is 14 amino acids. The CDR3 sequence: CASSYRTGQQGYTF. Written as DNA, the CDR3 is TGTGCCAGCAGCTACCGGACAGGCCAACAGGGCTACACCTTC.

This rearrangement joins TRBV28 to TRBJ2-1, with 11 bases identical to TRBD2. The CDR3 is made up of 20 amino acids. J gave up 1 base and V 6 bases, and 17 bases lay outside the gene matches. Germline lookup yields CDR1 MDHEN and CDR2 SYDVKM. The CDR3 reads CASSAPGASGRSRSYNEQFF. The CDR3 DNA reads as TGTGCCAGCAGCGCCCCTGGGGCTAGCGGGAGGAGTAGGTCCTACAATGAGCAGTTCTTC.

The V call is TRBV5-4, the J call TRBJ1-2, with D possibly being TRBD1 (6 bases). This CDR3 is built from 19 residues. Looked up from germline, CDR1 is SGHNT and CDR2 is YYREEE (reference sequence). With 4 bases removed from V and 2 bases from J, the gap between germline ends came to 27 bases. The CDR3 region is CASSGNTGHFYPGNYGYTF. DNA for the CDR3: TGTGCCAGCAGCGGAAATACGGGACACTTCTACCCTGGGAACTATGGCTACACCTTC.

The J gene is TRBJ2-3, the V gene TRBV7-9; D is perhaps TRBD2 (5 bases). Germline V gene lookup returns CDR1 SEHNR and CDR2 FQNEAQ (reference sequence). This CDR3 contains 16 residues. V lost 5 bases and J 1 base, leaving 16 bases between the germline ends. CDR3 DNA: TGTGCCAGCAGCCATCAGTTATTGCGGGGCACAGATACGCAGTATTTT. This codes for CASSHQLLRGTDTQYF.

J is TRBJ1-6 and V is TRBV12-5, with D perhaps matching TRBD1 (5 bases). The V end was cut by 7 bases, the J end by 10 bases, with 14 bases between. CDR1 is LGHNT and CDR2 is FRNRAP in the germline V gene. The CDR3 spans 13 residues. The CDR3 protein is CASVLQDNSPLHF. CDR3 nucleotide sequence: TGTGCTAGTGTACTACAGGACAACTCACCCCTCCACTTT.

This chain connects TRBV2 to TRBJ2-1, with D maybe TRBD2 (5 bases). Trimming removed 6 bases from V and 8 bases from J, with 17 bases in between. CDR3 size: 14 residues. Germline CDR1 is SNHLY and CDR2 is FYNNEI. DNA of the CDR3: TGTGCCAGCAGGCTCCCAGCCCGTAGCGATGAGCAGTTCTTC. Its protein is CASRLPARSDEQFF.

This chain joins TRBV6-6 and TRBJ2-5; no reliable D call. Near its end, the DNA agrees better with TRBJ2-7, so the J call may be wrong. CDR1 and CDR2 (germline): MNHNY, SVGAGI (reference sequence). The CDR3 length is 15 residues. The CDR3 nucleotides read TGTGCCAGCAGTTACTACGACTCATCTGACTACGAGCAGTACTTC. Its protein product is CASSYYDSSDYEQYF.

The V gene is TRBV5-1, the J gene TRBJ2-1; the match to TRBD1 covers 9 bases. Germline trimming cut 4 bases from V and 10 bases from J; bases unmatched to any gene: 9. Germline V gene data show CDR1 as SGHRS and CDR2 as YFSETQ. CDR3 length: 14 amino acids. CDR3 amino acids: CASSLGTGSDEQFF. The CDR3 coding sequence is TGCGCCAGCAGCCTCGGGACAGGGAGTGACGAGCAGTTCTTC. Looking up the rest from reference TRBV5-1 and TRBJ2-1 gives the full variable domain: KAGVTQTPRYLIKTRGQQVTLSCSPISGHRSVSWYQQTPGQGLQFLFEYFSETQRNKGNFPGRFSGRQFSNSRSEMNVSTLELGDSALYLCASSLGTGSDEQFFGPGTRLTVL.

The chain has TRBV10-3 and TRBJ1-1, with 8 nucleotides matching TRBD1. The CDR3 consists of 13 residues. V shed 3 bases, J shed 6 bases, and the junction held 3 bases outside the gene matches. Germline CDR1 is ENHRY and CDR2 is SYGVKD. CDR3 protein: CAISDQGAPEAFF. CDR3 nucleotides: TGTGCCATCAGTGATCAGGGGGCCCCTGAAGCTTTCTTT.

V usage is TRBV7-2 and J usage is TRBJ1-5, with D unclear. Trimming removed 2 bases at V and 3 bases at J, with 8 bases between. CDR3 size: 14 residues. The V gene's germline CDR1 is SGHTA and CDR2 FQGNSA. The CDR3 loop is CASSLTGPNQPQHF. CDR3 in DNA: TGTGCCAGCAGCTTAACCGGGCCCAATCAGCCCCAGCATTTT.

This clone was seen once. The V call is TRBV6-6, the J call TRBJ2-7; the D is unclear. V gave up 0 bases and J gave up 5 bases, with 11 bases separating them. The germline V gene encodes CDR1 MNHNY and CDR2 SVGAGI (reference sequence). This CDR3 comprises 14 residues. CDR3 loop: CASSYSGPADEQYV. DNA of the CDR3: TGTGCCAGCAGTTACTCGGGCCCGGCGGACGAGCAGTACGTC.

The chain links TRBV20-1 to TRBJ1-2; no definite D call. Trimming pared 3 bases from V and 4 bases from J, leaving 6 bases between. CDR1 DFQATT and CDR2 SNEGSKA come from the germline V gene (reference sequence). The CDR3 is 11 residues long. The CDR3 region is CSARLGYGYTF. The CDR3 nucleotides are TGCAGTGCTAGGTTGGGCTATGGCTACACCTTC.

This rearrangement joins TRBV6-6 to TRBJ2-5; D may be TRBD2 (6 bases). V gave up 0 bases and J gave up 2 bases, with 7 bases separating them. Germline CDR1 reads MNHNY; CDR2 reads SVGAGI (reference sequence). The CDR3 is 14 residues long. CDR3 nucleotides: TGTGCCAGCAGTTACTCGCGGGGACAAGAGACCCAGTACTTC. It translates to CASSYSRGQETQYF.

CDR3 loop: CASSRSTGDAGELFF. The CDR3 DNA reads as TGTGCCAGCAGCCGGTCGACAGGGGATGCCGGGGAGCTGTTTTTT. The chain joins TRBV7-2 to TRBJ2-2, with 8 positions matching TRBD1. The CDR3 consists of 15 residues. Losses at the gene ends were 5 bases for V and 6 bases for J; bases not matched to a gene: 8. Per germline, CDR1 SGHTA and CDR2 FQGNSA.

The rearrangement uses TRBV9 and TRBJ2-3, with TRBD1 matching 7 bases. V gave up 3 bases and J gave up 5 bases; unmatched junction bases: 12. The germline gives CDR1 SGDLS, CDR2 YYNGEE. This CDR3 region has 16 residues. The CDR3 DNA reads as TGTGCCAGCAGCGGGGGGCCAGACAGGGTGGTAGATACGCAGTATTTT. Its protein product is CASSGGPDRVVDTQYF.